The source of this T cell receptor beta chain is a study of vaccination effects on CD4 cells after COVID-19. Germline V lookup: CDR1 SGHDN, CDR2 FVKESK. V dropped 4 bases and J dropped 7 bases, with 11 bases sitting between them. The CDR3 runs 13 residues. Clones were sequenced by immunoSEQ multiplex PCR, and TCRdb holds only the in-frame ones, with some missing. Of about 60,000 clones in the sample, roughly 79% were seen once. Within the ViraFEST assay, antigen-specific CD4+ T cells underwent expansion with viral peptide pools prior to sequencing. Following 10 days of culture, CD4+ T cells were isolated. None of these healthy vaccinees had been infected with SARS-CoV-2 before vaccination. A density of fewer than 2.5 million PBMC per well was used; these cells were cultured with 10 IU/ml IL-2 and about 9.5 ug/ml peptides. Regarding this clone: Antigen specificity is unknown.

General study results and limits: Researchers report that only 1 of 255 vaccine-induced clones in healthy vaccinees cross-reacted with common cold coronaviruses.

Sequencing was performed on CD4+ T cells from PBMCs cultured with HCoV-229E spike peptides, taken before COVID-19 vaccination. This receptor was obtained from a human donor who received a COVID-19 vaccine. This sequence joins TRBV14 and TRBJ2-1, with D tentatively TRBD1 (5 bases). The DNA for the CDR3 is TGTGCCAGCAGCCTTCTAGACAGTAATGAGCAGTTCTTC. The encoded protein is CASSLLDSNEQFF.